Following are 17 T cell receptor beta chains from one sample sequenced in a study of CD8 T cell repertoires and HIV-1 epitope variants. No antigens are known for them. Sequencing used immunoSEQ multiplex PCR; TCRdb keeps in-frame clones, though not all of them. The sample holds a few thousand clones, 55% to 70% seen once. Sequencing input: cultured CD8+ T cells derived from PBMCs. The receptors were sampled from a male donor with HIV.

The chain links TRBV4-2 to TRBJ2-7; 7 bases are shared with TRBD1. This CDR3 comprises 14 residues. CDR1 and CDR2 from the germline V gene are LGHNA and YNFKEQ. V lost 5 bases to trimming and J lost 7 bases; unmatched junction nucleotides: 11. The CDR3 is CASSLGQYLREQYF. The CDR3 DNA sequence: TGTGCCAGCAGCTTGGGACAGTACCTTCGTGAGCAGTACTTC.

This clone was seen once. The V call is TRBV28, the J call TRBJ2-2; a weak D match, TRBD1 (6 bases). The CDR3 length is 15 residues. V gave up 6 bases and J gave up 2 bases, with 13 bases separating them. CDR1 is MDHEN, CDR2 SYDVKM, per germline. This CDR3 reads CASRPARGNTGELFF. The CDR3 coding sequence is TGTGCCAGCAGACCCGCCAGGGGAAACACCGGGGAGCTGTTTTTT.

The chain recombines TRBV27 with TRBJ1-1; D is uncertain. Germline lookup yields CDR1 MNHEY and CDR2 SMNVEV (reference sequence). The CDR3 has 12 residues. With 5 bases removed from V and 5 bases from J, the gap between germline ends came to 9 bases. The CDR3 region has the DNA TGTGCCAGCAGTCGCCCTGGTACTGAAGCTTTCTTT. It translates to CASSRPGTEAFF.

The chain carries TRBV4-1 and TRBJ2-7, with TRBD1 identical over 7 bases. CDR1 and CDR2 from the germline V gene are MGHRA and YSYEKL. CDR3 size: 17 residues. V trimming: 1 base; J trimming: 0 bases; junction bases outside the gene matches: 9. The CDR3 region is CASSQVTRQGSSYEQYF. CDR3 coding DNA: TGCGCCAGCAGCCAAGTTACTCGACAGGGAAGCTCCTACGAGCAGTACTTC.

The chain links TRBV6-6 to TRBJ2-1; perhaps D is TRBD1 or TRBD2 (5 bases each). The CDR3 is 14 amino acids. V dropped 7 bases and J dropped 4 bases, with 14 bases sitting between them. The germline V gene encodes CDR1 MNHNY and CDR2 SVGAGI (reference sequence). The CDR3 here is CASMGRPGYNEQFF. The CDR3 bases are TGTGCCAGCATGGGGCGTCCGGGGTACAATGAGCAGTTCTTC.

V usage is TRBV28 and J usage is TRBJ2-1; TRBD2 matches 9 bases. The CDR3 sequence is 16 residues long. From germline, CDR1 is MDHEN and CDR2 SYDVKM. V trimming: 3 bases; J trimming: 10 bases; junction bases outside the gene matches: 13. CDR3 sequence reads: CASSFDLPGLAPEQFF. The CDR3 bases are TGTGCCAGCAGTTTCGACCTTCCGGGACTAGCACCCGAGCAGTTCTTC.

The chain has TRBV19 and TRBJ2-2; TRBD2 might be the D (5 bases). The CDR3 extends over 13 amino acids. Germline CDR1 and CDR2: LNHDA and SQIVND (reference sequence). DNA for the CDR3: TGTGCTTGCGGGCTGGAGGACACCGGGGAGCTGTTTTTT. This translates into CACGLEDTGELFF.

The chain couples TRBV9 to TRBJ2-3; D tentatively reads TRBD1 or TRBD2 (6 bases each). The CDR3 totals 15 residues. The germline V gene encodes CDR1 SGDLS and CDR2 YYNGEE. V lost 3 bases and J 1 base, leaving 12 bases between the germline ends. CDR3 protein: CASSAGADRTDTQYF. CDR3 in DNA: TGTGCCAGCAGCGCGGGGGCAGATCGCACAGATACGCAGTATTTT.

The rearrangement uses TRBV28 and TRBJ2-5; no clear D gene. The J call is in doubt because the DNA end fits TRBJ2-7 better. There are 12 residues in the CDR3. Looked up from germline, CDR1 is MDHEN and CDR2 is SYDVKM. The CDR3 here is CASSPLVYEQYF. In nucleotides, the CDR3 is TGTGCCAGCAGCCCCTTGGTCTACGAGCAGTACTTC.

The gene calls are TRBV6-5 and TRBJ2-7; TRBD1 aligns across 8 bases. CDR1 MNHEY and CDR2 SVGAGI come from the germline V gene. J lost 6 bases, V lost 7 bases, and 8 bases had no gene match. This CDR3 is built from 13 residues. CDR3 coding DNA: TGTGCCAGCACCAGGACAGGGACCGGCGAGCAGTACTTC. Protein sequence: CASTRTGTGEQYF.

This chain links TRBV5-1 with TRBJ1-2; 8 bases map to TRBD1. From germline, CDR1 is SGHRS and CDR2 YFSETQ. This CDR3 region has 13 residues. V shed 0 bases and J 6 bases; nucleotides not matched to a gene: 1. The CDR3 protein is CASSLATGDGYTF. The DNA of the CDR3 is TGCGCCAGCAGCTTGGCGACAGGGGATGGCTACACCTTC. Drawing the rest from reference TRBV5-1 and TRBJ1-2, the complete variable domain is KAGVTQTPRYLIKTRGQQVTLSCSPISGHRSVSWYQQTPGQGLQFLFEYFSETQRNKGNFPGRFSGRQFSNSRSEMNVSTLELGDSALYLCASSLATGDGYTFGSGTRLTVV.

The CDR3 region is CASSLGSGEQFF. Here the CDR3 DNA reads TGTGCCAGCAGCTTGGGTTCGGGTGAGCAGTTCTTC. The chain employs TRBV5-6 and TRBJ2-1; D uncertain. CDR3 length equals 12 residues. Trimming took 0 bases from V and 9 from J, leaving 7 bases between them. Germline CDR1 is SGHDT and CDR2 is YYEEEE.

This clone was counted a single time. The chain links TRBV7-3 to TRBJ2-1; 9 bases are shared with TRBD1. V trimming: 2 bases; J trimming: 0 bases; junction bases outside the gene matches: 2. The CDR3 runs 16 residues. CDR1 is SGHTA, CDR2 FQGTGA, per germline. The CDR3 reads CASSLAGQGSYNEQFF. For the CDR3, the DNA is TGTGCCAGCAGCTTAGCGGGACAGGGCTCCTACAATGAGCAGTTCTTC.

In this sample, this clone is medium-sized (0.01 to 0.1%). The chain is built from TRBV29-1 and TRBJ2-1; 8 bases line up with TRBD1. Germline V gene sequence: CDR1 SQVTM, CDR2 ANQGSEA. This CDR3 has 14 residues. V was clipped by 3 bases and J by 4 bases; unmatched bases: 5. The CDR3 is CSVDHWDRYNEQFF. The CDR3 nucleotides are TGCAGCGTTGACCACTGGGACAGGTACAATGAGCAGTTCTTC.

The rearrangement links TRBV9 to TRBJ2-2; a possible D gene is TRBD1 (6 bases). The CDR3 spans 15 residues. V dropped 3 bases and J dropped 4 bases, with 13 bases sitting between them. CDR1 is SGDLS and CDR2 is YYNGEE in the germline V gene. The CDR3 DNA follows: TGTGCCAGCAGCGGGAAGACAGGAATCACCGGGGAGCTGTTTTTT. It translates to CASSGKTGITGELFF.

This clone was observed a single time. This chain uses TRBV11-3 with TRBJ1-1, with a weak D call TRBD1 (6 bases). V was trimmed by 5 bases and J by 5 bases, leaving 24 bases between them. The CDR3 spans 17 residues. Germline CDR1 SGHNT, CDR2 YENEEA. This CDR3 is CASSPRGMGASRTEAFF. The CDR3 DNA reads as TGTGCCAGCAGCCCCCGGGGGATGGGGGCATCGAGAACTGAAGCTTTCTTT. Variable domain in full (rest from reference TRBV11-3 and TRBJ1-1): EAGVVQSPRYKIIEKKQPVAFWCNPISGHNTLYWYLQNLGQGPELLIRYENEEAVDDSQLPKDRFSAERLKGVDSTLKIQPAELGDSAVYLCASSPRGMGASRTEAFFGQGTRLTVV.

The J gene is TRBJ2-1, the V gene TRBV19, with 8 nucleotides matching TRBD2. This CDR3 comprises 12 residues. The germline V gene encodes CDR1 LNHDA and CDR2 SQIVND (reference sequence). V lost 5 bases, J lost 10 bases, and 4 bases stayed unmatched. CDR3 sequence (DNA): TGTGCCAGTAGTTTCGTAGCGGGAGAGCAGTTCTTC. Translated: CASSFVAGEQFF.